What follows is one T cell receptor (beta chain) and its context. Repertoires were generated with immunoSEQ multiplex PCR, while TCRdb's copy carries only in-frame clones and drops some. The table includes about 300,000 clones, around 83% detected once. This sample is part of a study of blood T cell repertoires in COVID-19. The germline CDR1 and CDR2 sequences are MNHEY and SVGAGI. The CDR3 extends over 14 amino acids. Deletions cut 8 bases from V and 1 base from J, with 12 bases between. The sample consisted of peripheral blood. This receptor was identified in a woman in her fifties or sixties with acute or convalescent COVID-19. This sequence joins TRBV6-5 and TRBJ1-3; possible D gene TRBD1, 5 bases. DNA for the CDR3: TGTGCCAGCGAGAAGACAGAGTCTGGAAACACCATATATTTT. Amino acids: CASEKTESGNTIYF.